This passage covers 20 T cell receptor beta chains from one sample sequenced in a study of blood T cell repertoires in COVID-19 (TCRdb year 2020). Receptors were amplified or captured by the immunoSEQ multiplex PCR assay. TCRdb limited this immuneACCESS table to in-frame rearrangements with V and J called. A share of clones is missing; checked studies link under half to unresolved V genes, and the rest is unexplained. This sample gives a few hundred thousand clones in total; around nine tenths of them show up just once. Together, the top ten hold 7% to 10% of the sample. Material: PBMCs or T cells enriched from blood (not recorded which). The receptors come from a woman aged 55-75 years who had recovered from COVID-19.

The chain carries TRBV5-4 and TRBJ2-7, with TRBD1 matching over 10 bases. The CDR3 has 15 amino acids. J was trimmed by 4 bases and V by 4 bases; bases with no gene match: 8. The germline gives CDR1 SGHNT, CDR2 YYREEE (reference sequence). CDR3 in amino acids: CASSRPGTGVYEQYF. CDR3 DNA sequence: TGTGCCAGCAGCAGACCCGGGACAGGGGTTTACGAGCAGTACTTC.

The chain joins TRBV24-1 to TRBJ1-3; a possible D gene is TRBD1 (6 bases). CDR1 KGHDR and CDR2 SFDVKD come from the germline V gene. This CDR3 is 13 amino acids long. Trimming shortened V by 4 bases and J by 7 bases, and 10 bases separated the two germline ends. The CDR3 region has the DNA TGTGCCACCAGTGACCGAACAGGGAACACCATATATTTT. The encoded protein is CATSDRTGNTIYF.

CDR3 DNA sequence: TGTGCCAGCAGTTACTCGGTCGGGGGGGCAAGTAATGAGCAGTTCTTC. It translates to CASSYSVGGASNEQFF. The rearrangement joins TRBV6-5 to TRBJ2-1; 8 bases map to TRBD2. The CDR3 covers 16 residues. The germline V gene encodes CDR1 MNHEY and CDR2 SVGAGI. With V trimmed by 0 bases and J by 7 bases, 8 bases remained unmatched.

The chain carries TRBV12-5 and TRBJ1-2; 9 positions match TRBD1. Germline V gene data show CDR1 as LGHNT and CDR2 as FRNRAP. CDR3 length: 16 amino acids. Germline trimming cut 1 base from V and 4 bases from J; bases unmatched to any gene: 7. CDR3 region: CASGLGGTGQAYGYTF. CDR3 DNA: TGTGCTAGTGGTTTGGGGGGGACAGGGCAAGCCTATGGCTACACCTTC.

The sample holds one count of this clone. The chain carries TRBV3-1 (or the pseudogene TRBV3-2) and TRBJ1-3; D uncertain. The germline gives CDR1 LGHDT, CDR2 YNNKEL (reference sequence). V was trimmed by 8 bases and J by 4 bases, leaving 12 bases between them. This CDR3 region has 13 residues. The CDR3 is CASGRLGGNTIYF. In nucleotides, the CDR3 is TGTGCCAGCGGCCGCCTCGGGGGAAACACCATATATTTT.

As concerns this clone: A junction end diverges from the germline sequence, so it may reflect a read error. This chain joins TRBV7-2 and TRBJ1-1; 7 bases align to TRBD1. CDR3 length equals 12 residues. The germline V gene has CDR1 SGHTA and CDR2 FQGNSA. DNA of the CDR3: TGTGCCAGCAGCCGATCCCCCGGGACAGCCGCGTTT. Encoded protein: CASSRSPGTAAF. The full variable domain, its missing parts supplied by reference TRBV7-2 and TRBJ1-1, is GAGVSQSPSNKVTEKGKDVELRCDPISGHTALYWYRQSLGQGLEFLIYFQGNSAPDKSGLPSDRFSAERTGGSVSTLTIQRTQQEDSAVYLCASSRSPGTAAFGQGTRLTVV.

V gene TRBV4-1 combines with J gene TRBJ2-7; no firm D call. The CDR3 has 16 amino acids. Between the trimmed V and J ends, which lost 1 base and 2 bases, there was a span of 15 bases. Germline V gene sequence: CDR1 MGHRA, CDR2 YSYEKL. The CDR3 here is CASSQGLQFNPYEQYF. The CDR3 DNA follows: TGCGCCAGCAGCCAAGGACTCCAGTTCAACCCCTACGAGCAGTACTTC.

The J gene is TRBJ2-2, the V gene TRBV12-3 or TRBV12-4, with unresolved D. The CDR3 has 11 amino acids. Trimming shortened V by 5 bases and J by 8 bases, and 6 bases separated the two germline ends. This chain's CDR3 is CASSARGELFF. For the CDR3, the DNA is TGTGCCAGCAGTGCTAGAGGGGAGCTGTTTTTT.

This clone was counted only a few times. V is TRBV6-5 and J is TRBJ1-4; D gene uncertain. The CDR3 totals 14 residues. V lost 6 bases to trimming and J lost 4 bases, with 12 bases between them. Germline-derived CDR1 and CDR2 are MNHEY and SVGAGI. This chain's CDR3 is CASRVGGHNEKLFF. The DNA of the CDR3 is TGTGCCAGCAGAGTAGGAGGTCATAATGAAAAACTGTTTTTT.

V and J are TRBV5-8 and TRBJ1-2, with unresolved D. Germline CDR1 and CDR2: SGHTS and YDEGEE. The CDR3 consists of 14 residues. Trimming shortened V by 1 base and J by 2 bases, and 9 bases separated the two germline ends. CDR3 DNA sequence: TGTGCCAGCAGCTTGCAGGCCGTAAACTATGGCTACACCTTC. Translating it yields CASSLQAVNYGYTF. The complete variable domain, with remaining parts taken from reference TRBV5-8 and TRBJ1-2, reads EAGVTQSPTHLIKTRGQQATLRCSPISGHTSVYWYQQALGLGLQFLLWYDEGEERNRGNFPPRFSGRQFPNYSSELNVNALELEDSALYLCASSLQAVNYGYTFGSGTRLTVV.

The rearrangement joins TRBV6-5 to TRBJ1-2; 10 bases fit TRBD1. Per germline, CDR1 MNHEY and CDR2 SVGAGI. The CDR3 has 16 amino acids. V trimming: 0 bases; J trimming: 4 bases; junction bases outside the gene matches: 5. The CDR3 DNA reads TGTGCCAGCAGTTACTCCGGACAGGGGGGGACCTATGGCTACACCTTC. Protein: CASSYSGQGGTYGYTF.

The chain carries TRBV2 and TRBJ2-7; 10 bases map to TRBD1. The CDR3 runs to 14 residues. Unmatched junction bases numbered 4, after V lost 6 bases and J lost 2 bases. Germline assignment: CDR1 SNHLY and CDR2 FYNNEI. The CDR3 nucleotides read TGTGCCAGCAGAACTGACAGGGGGCCCTACGAGCAGTACTTC. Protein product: CASRTDRGPYEQYF. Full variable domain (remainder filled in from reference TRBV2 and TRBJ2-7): EPEVTQTPSHQVTQMGQEVILRCVPISNHLYFYWYRQILGQKVEFLVSFYNNEISEKSEIFDDQFSVERPDGSNFTLKIRSTKLEDSAMYFCASRTDRGPYEQYFGPGTRLTVT.

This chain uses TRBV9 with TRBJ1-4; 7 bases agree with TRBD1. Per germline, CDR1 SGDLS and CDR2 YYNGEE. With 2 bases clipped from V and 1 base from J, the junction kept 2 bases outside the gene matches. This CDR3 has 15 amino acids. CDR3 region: CASSVRTGTNEKLFF. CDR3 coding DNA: TGTGCCAGCAGCGTTAGGACAGGAACTAATGAAAAACTGTTTTTT.

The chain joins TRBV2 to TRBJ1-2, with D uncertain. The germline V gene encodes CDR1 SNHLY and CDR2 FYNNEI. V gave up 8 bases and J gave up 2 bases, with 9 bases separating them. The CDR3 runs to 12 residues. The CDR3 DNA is TGTGCCAGCGACGCGGGGAACTATGGCTACACCTTC. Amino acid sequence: CASDAGNYGYTF.

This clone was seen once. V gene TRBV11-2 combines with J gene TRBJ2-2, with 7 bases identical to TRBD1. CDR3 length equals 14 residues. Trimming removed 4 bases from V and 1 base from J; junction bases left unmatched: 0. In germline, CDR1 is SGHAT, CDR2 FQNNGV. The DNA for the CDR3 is TGTGCCAGCAGCTGGACAGGGAACACCGGGGAGCTGTTTTTT. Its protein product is CASSWTGNTGELFF. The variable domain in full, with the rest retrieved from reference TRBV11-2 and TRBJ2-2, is EAGVAQSPRYKIIEKRQSVAFWCNPISGHATLYWYQQILGQGPKLLIQFQNNGVVDDSQLPKDRFSAERLKGVDSTLKIQPAKLEDSAVYLCASSWTGNTGELFFGEGSRLTVL.

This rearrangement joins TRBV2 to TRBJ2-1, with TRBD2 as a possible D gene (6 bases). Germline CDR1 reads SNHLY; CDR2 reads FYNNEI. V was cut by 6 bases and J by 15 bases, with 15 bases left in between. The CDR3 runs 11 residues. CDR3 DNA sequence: TGTGCCAGCAGCCAGACTAGAGAGGGGTTCTTC. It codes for CASSQTREGFF.

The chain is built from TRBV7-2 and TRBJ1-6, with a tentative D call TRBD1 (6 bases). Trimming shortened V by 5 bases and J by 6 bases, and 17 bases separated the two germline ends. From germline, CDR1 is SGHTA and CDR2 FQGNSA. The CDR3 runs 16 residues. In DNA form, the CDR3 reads TGTGCCAGCAGCCCATCCGGGGGGCAGACTAATTCACCCCTCCACTTT. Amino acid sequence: CASSPSGGQTNSPLHF.

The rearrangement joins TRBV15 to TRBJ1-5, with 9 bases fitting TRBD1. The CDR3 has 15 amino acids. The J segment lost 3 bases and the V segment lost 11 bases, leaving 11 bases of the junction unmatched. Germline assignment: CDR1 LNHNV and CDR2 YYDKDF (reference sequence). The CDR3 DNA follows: TGTGCCTCCGGGACAGGGATGACGAACAATCAGCCCCAGCATTTT. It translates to CASGTGMTNNQPQHF.

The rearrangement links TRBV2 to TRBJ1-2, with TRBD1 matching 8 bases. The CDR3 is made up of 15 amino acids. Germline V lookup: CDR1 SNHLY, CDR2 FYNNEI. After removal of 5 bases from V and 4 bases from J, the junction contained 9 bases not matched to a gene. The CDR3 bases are TGTGCCAGCAGTCTGGGAGGACAGGGAAGCTATGGCTACACCTTC. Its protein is CASSLGGQGSYGYTF.

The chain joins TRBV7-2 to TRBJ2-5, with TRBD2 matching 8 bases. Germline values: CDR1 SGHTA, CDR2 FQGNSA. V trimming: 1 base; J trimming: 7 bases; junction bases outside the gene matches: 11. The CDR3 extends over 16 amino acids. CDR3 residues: CASSLGSGGARGTQYF. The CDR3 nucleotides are TGTGCCAGCAGCTTAGGGTCGGGAGGGGCACGGGGGACCCAGTACTTC.